The rows below give T cell receptor beta chains drawn from one sample of a study of cytomegalovirus exposure and HLA in healthy donors. Generated by immunoSEQ multiplex PCR, the TCRdb table keeps only in-frame clones and is missing some. The table includes 95,000 to 150,000 clones, roughly 82% detected once. Sequencing was done on a sample of PBMCs. These receptors all stem from a woman aged 18-29 years in good health and CMV-seronegative. CDR3s include the opening cysteine and the closing phenylalanine or tryptophan. The D gene is left open where the match is weak. Only some rows state a clone size, as once, few, many or a class for expanded clones.

v_call,clone_size,d_call,j_call,cdr3_aa,cdr3_nt
TRBV9,NA,NA,TRBJ1-4,CASSVQGTNEKLFF,TGTGCCAGCAGCGTACAGGGGACTAATGAAAAACTGTTTTTT
TRBV5-4,few,NA,TRBJ1-4,CASSLAGGVGEKLFF,TGTGCCAGCAGCTTGGCCGGGGGAGTAGGGGAAAAACTGTTTTTT
TRBV7-8,NA,TRBD1,TRBJ2-1,CASSRGQPYNEQFF,TGTGCCAGCAGCCGGGGACAGCCTTACAATGAGCAGTTCTTC
TRBV7-6,NA,TRBD2,TRBJ2-1,CASSLVTSGRGYNEQFF,TGTGCCAGCAGCTTAGTCACTAGCGGGAGGGGGTACAATGAGCAGTTCTTC
TRBV30,NA,NA,TRBJ2-3,CAWMRRADHFRGDTQYF,TGTGCCTGGATGAGGCGAGCGGACCATTTTCGCGGAGATACGCAGTATTTT
TRBV7-9,NA,NA,TRBJ1-1,CASSTQGGETEAFF,TGTGCCAGCAGCACACAGGGAGGGGAGACTGAAGCTTTCTTT
TRBV5-6,NA,NA,TRBJ1-1,CASSLNRLGAEAFF,TGTGCCAGCAGCTTGAACCGGCTCGGGGCTGAAGCTTTCTTT
TRBV19,NA,TRBD1,TRBJ1-2,CASRLQGAAGYTF,TGTGCCAGTAGACTCCAGGGGGCTGCCGGCTACACCTTC
TRBV5-1,NA,TRBD1,TRBJ1-4,CASSTGQGEKLFF,TGCGCCAGCAGCACCGGACAGGGGGAAAAACTGTTTTTT
TRBV10-3,NA,NA,TRBJ2-5,CAISPQGLGTQYF,TGTGCCATCAGCCCACAGGGCTTAGGGACCCAGTACTTC
TRBV9,NA,TRBD2,TRBJ2-7,CASSLGLAGGYEQYF,TGTGCCAGCAGCTTGGGACTAGCGGGAGGCTACGAGCAGTACTTC
TRBV6-5,NA,TRBD1,TRBJ1-3,CASSWDRSSGNTIYF,TGTGCCAGCAGTTGGGACAGAAGCTCTGGAAACACCATATATTTT
TRBV7-9,NA,TRBD1,TRBJ1-2,CASSLLRTGNYGYTF,TGTGCCAGCAGCTTACTTCGGACAGGGAACTATGGCTACACCTTC
TRBV30,NA,TRBD1,TRBJ2-7,CAWSRGPDFYEQYF,TGTGCCTGGAGCAGGGGGCCTGATTTCTACGAGCAGTACTTC
TRBV7-2,NA,TRBD1,TRBJ2-1,CASSPDRVYLDEQFF,TGTGCCAGCAGCCCGGACAGGGTATACCTCGATGAGCAGTTCTTC
TRBV18,NA,TRBD1,TRBJ1-5,CASSPGDRGSNQPQHF,TGTGCCAGCTCACCCGGGGACAGGGGATCCAATCAGCCCCAGCATTTT
TRBV5-6,NA,NA,TRBJ1-5,CASMRGSLDQPQHF,TGTGCCAGCATGCGGGGCTCGTTAGATCAGCCCCAGCATTTT
TRBV19,NA,NA,TRBJ1-4,CASSIMFIGGEKLFF,TGTGCCAGTAGTATAATGTTTATCGGGGGAGAAAAACTGTTTTTT
TRBV5-1,NA,TRBD1,TRBJ2-7,CASTGTGVQYF,TGCGCCAGCACCGGGACAGGGGTACAGTACTTC
TRBV6-4,few,NA,TRBJ1-1,CASSDGTPNTEAFF,TGTGCCAGCAGTGACGGGACACCTAACACTGAAGCTTTCTTT
TRBV28,NA,NA,TRBJ1-2,CASSLSGFGGYTF,TGTGCCAGCAGTTTGTCAGGGTTCGGTGGCTACACCTTC
TRBV6-5,NA,NA,TRBJ2-7,CASSRDRYEQYF,TGTGCCAGCAGCCGCGACAGATACGAGCAGTACTTC
TRBV2,NA,TRBD1,TRBJ1-1,CASSPQGVVGEAFF,TGTGCCAGCAGTCCCCAGGGGGTTGTTGGTGAAGCTTTCTTT
TRBV5-6,NA,NA,TRBJ2-5,CASSFLGAKGSETQYF,TGTGCCAGCAGCTTTTTGGGGGCAAAAGGGTCGGAGACCCAGTACTTC
TRBV11-1,NA,NA,TRBJ2-2,CASSRIPGELLF,TGTGCCAGCAGCCGAATCCCCGGGGAGCTGCTTTTT
TRBV27,few,TRBD1,TRBJ2-3,CASSLGGQGADTQYF,TGTGCCAGCAGTTTAGGGGGACAGGGGGCGGATACGCAGTATTTT
TRBV2,NA,TRBD2,TRBJ2-3,CASSDVGLASGTQYF,TGTGCCAGCAGTGACGTTGGACTAGCAAGCGGTACGCAGTATTTT
TRBV25-1,once,NA,TRBJ1-1,CATRHRNTEAFF,TGTGCCACCAGACACCGGAACACTGAAGCTTTCTTT